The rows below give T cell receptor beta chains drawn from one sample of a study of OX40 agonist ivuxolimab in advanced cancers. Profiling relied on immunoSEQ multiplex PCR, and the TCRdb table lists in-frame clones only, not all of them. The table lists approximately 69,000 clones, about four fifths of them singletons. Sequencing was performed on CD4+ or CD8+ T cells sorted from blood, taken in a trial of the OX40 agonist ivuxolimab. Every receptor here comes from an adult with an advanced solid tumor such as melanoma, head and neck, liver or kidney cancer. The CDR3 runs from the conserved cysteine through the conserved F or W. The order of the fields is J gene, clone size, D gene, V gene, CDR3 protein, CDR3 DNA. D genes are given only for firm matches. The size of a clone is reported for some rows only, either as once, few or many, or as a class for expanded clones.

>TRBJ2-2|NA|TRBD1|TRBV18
CASSPPGYRGAGELFF
TGTGCCAGCTCACCACCGGGCTACAGGGGAGCAGGGGAGCTGTTTTTT
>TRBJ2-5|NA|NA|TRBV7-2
CASSSQGLVPQETQYF
TGTGCCAGCAGCTCCCAGGGTCTCGTCCCACAAGAGACCCAGTACTTC
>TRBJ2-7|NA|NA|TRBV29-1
CSAGTGSGYEQYF
TGCAGCGCTGGTACGGGCTCCGGGTACGAGCAGTACTTC
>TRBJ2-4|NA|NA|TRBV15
CATSRGITENIQYF
TGTGCCACCAGCAGAGGCATAACTGAAAACATTCAGTACTTC
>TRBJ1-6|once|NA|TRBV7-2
CASSQLRGNSPLHF
TGTGCCAGCAGCCAACTAAGAGGGAATTCACCCCTCCACTTT
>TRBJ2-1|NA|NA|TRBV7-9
CASSLGRVPYNEQFF
TGTGCCAGCAGCTTAGGACGGGTACCCTACAATGAGCAGTTCTTC
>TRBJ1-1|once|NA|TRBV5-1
CASSLGGGTEAFF
TGCGCCAGCAGCTTGGGGGGTGGCACTGAAGCTTTCTTT
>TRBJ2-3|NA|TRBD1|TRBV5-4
CASSGQGAATDTQYF
TGTGCCAGCAGCGGCCAGGGGGCAGCTACAGATACGCAGTATTTT
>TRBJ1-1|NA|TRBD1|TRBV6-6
CASRTRGDYTEAFF
TGTGCCAGCAGGACCAGGGGGGATTACACTGAAGCTTTCTTT
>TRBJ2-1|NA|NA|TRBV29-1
CSVEATGTKENEQFF
TGCAGCGTTGAGGCAACGGGGACAAAAGAGAATGAGCAGTTCTTC
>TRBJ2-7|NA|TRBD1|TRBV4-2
CASSLGQGSYEQYF
TGTGCCAGCAGCTTGGGACAGGGGTCCTACGAGCAGTACTTC